The 13 T cell receptor beta chains listed next were all sequenced from one sample in a study of blood T cell repertoires in COVID-19. The method was immunoSEQ multiplex PCR; TCRdb's version includes in-frame clones alone and lacks a portion of them. The repertoire holds fewer than 200,000 clones, 83% seen once, with 3.5% to 4% in the top ten. Sequences were obtained from PBMCs or T cells enriched from blood (not recorded which). These receptors were collected from a woman between 45 and 65 years old in a cohort exposed to, infected with or recovered from COVID-19 (not recorded which).

CDR3 sequence: CASSVGTGALSYEQYF. CDR3 in DNA: TGTGCCAGCAGCGTCGGTACAGGGGCCCTTTCGTACGAGCAGTACTTC. The chain links TRBV7-8 to TRBJ2-7, with 7 bases identical to TRBD1. CDR1 is SGHVS, CDR2 FQNEAQ, per germline. The CDR3 is 16 residues long. The J segment lost 4 bases and the V segment lost 5 bases, leaving 14 bases of the junction unmatched.

V gene TRBV28 combines with J gene TRBJ1-1; D uncertain. This CDR3 has 13 amino acids. The V gene lost 11 bases and the J gene lost 11 bases, with 24 bases spanning the gap. In germline, CDR1 is MDHEN, CDR2 SYDVKM. In nucleotides, the CDR3 is TGTGCCGCGATAGGCCCCTACCAGGTGGGTGCTTTCTTT. Its translation: CAAIGPYQVGAFF.

The V gene is TRBV19, the J gene TRBJ1-5; D possibly corresponds to TRBD1 (5 bases). V lost 0 bases and J lost 3, with 9 bases in between. CDR3 length equals 15 residues. Germline V gene sequence: CDR1 LNHDA, CDR2 SQIVND (reference sequence). CDR3 sequence reads: CASSIDRDYNQPQHF. In DNA, the CDR3 is TGTGCCAGTAGTATAGATAGGGACTACAATCAGCCCCAGCATTTT.

The chain carries TRBV9 and TRBJ2-1, with D perhaps TRBD1 (6 bases). V lost 2 bases and J lost 4, with 19 bases in between. CDR1 and CDR2 (germline): SGDLS, YYNGEE. The CDR3 loop spans 17 amino acids. The CDR3 bases are TGTGCCAGCAGCGTGGCCGAGGGGGTGCCATCTTACAATGAGCAGTTCTTC. Translated, it gives CASSVAEGVPSYNEQFF.

This clone was detected once. This chain connects TRBV7-9 to TRBJ1-5; D not certain. Germline CDR1 is SEHNR and CDR2 is FQNEAQ (reference sequence). The CDR3 is 14 residues long. Trimming stripped 3 bases from V and 3 bases from J, with 9 bases between. CDR3 DNA sequence: TGTGCCAGCAGCTTCGGAGGCCTCAATCAGCCCCAGCATTTT. This encodes CASSFGGLNQPQHF.

The count of this clone is one. This sequence joins TRBV11-2 and TRBJ1-2; no clear D gene. V was clipped by 5 bases and J by 4 bases, with 11 bases between them. The CDR3 sequence is 13 residues long. Germline CDR1 reads SGHAT; CDR2 reads FQNNGV. The CDR3 nucleotides read TGTGCCAGCAGCCTGGGCCTAAGCTATGGCTACACCTTC. Amino acids: CASSLGLSYGYTF.

The genes are TRBV2 and TRBJ2-1; D might be TRBD2 (5 bases). The CDR3 runs 13 residues. The V gene's germline CDR1 is SNHLY and CDR2 FYNNEI. V lost 6 bases and J 7 bases, leaving 13 bases between the germline ends. The DNA of the CDR3 is TGTGCCAGCAGGAGGGAAAGATCTAATGAGCAGTTCTTC. Its protein product is CASRRERSNEQFF.

This chain joins TRBV5-5 and TRBJ2-1; 13 bases map to TRBD2. V lost 0 bases and J lost 8; bases outside the gene matches: 8. The CDR3 consists of 17 residues. Germline V gives CDR1 SGHKS, CDR2 YYEKEE (reference sequence). CDR3 residues: CASSLGAGTSGNHEQFF. The CDR3 coding sequence is TGTGCCAGCAGCTTGGGGGCCGGGACTAGCGGGAATCATGAGCAGTTCTTC. The full variable domain, in which reference TRBV5-5 and TRBJ2-1 provide the parts outside the CDR3, is DAGVTQSPTHLIKTRGQQVTLRCSPISGHKSVSWYQQVLGQGPQFIFQYYEKEERGRGNFPDRFSARQFPNYSSELNVNALLLGDSALYLCASSLGAGTSGNHEQFFGPGTRLTVL.

The chain recombines TRBV7-2 with TRBJ1-5; D might be TRBD1 (6 bases). V was shortened by 5 bases and J by 1 base, with 12 bases between the two germline ends. This CDR3 is built from 15 residues. Germline loops: CDR1 SGHTA, CDR2 FQGNSA. The CDR3 spells CASSPGGLSNQPQHF. In DNA, the CDR3 is TGTGCCAGCAGCCCGGGGGGGCTGAGCAATCAGCCCCAGCATTTT.

This chain uses TRBV11-2 with TRBJ2-7, with D maybe TRBD1 (5 bases). Trimming removed 5 bases at V and 0 bases at J, with 11 bases between. Germline V CDR1 and CDR2: SGHAT, FQNNGV. This CDR3 has 14 amino acids. The CDR3 protein is CASSPAGLSYEQYF. As DNA, the CDR3 is TGTGCCAGCAGCCCCGCAGGGCTCTCCTACGAGCAGTACTTC.

The chain couples TRBV6-5 to TRBJ2-1; a possible D gene is TRBD2 (5 bases). The CDR3 contains 12 residues. CDR1 is MNHEY and CDR2 is SVGAGI in the germline V gene. V dropped 8 bases and J dropped 0 bases, with 5 bases sitting between them. CDR3 sequence reads: CASGSSYNEQFF. The CDR3 nucleotides read TGTGCCAGCGGGAGCTCCTACAATGAGCAGTTCTTC.

This chain links TRBV6-5 with TRBJ1-5; 8 bases are a match to TRBD1. Trimming at V came to 4 bases and at J to 4 bases, leaving 6 bases not matched to a gene. This CDR3 is 15 amino acids long. Germline loops: CDR1 MNHEY, CDR2 SVGAGI. CDR3 residues: CASSSGQGGNQPQHF. The DNA of the CDR3 is TGTGCCAGCAGTTCCGGACAGGGCGGGAATCAGCCCCAGCATTTT.

This sequence joins TRBV28 and TRBJ1-4; a possible D gene is TRBD1 (6 bases). V lost 2 bases, J lost 1 base, and 11 bases lay in between. This CDR3 spans 16 amino acids. Germline V gives CDR1 MDHEN, CDR2 SYDVKM. CDR3 loop: CASSLVIGGTNEKLFF. The CDR3, as DNA: TGTGCCAGCAGTTTAGTTATAGGGGGAACTAATGAAAAACTGTTTTTT.